This T cell receptor (beta chain) was observed in a study of neurological immune-mediated disorders. Overall study findings and caveats: Falling below healthy controls, multiple sclerosis showed the least TCR clonal expansion, while HTLV-1-associated myelopathy showed the most.

5'RACE employing 10-nucleotide random UMIs yielded the cDNA. In TCRdb, the 5' RACE reads were re-called with MiXCR into one record per CDR3 protein. The sample lists around 52,000 distinct CDR3 sequences, just under 6% occurring once. CD4+ or CD8+ T cells at a count of about a million served as input for the sorted libraries. V lost 4 bases, J lost 0 bases, and 13 bases lay in between. Germline CDR1 and CDR2: MGHDK and SYGVNS. The CDR3 has 16 amino acids. There are many counts of this clonotype. Its specificity is unknown. The TCR was taken from a young woman with multiple sclerosis. The genes are TRBV25-1 and TRBJ2-1; D is possibly TRBD2 (6 bases). Sequencing used CD4+ T cells from blood. The CDR3 coding sequence is TGTGCCAGCAGTGTCAGGCGGGATAGCTCCTACAATGAGCAGTTCTTC. As protein: CASSVRRDSSYNEQFF.